The T cell receptor beta chain under discussion was sequenced for a study of beta chain features in type 1 diabetes (dated 2018 in TCRdb). Looking at the study overall: Mean age, gender distribution, total cell number and subset yield did not differ between patients and healthy donors. A total of 85 million to 140 million sorted cells were examined across all samples, and a strong correlation was observed between cell number per subset and RNA yield. The study compared TCRB repertoires of sorted circulating CD4+ T cell subsets between recently diagnosed type 1 diabetes patients and matched healthy donors. Regulatory and stem cell-like memory subsets were isolated from only 8 patients and roughly 8 healthy donors, whereas naive and central memory subsets came from all 30 or so donors. What the work shows at the level of the full study, not this receptor alone: In all four CD4+ subsets, TCRB CDR3 length was moderately but significantly shorter in type 1 diabetes patients. Because the HLA sub-analyses included only small numbers of individuals, any influence of HLA type on TCRB rearrangement was left unresolved. Naive, central memory and regulatory TCRB repertoires appeared more similar among patients than among healthy donors. Fewer insertions and more nucleotide deletions at VDJ recombination sites were observed in patients with type 1 diabetes, implying thymic rearrangement abnormalities. Because cDNA was sequenced instead of genomic DNA, highly expressing activated cells could be over-represented, though the groups showed no difference in activation or CD3 levels. Shorter templates might be favored by PCR, yet because patient and control samples were amplified and corrected together, any such skew would affect both groups equally.

All of the isolated RNA was reverse transcribed with the High Capacity cDNA Reverse Transcription Kit, so expressed TCRB transcripts were sequenced. Deep immunoSEQ sequencing was performed on naive, central memory and regulatory T cell samples, with an average of approximately 4 million total reads per sample. After sorted cells were lysed in RLT buffer, RNA was extracted with DNase-treated RNeasy Micro or Mini kits, with the choice depending on cell number. Each cell subset was processed separately to prevent cross-contamination, with patient and healthy donor samples processed together. TCRB sequences were amplified from cDNA with the immunoSEQ multiplex PCR, producing 87-bp fragments spanning the CDR3 region. Amplicons were sequenced on the Illumina HiSeq platform. Concerning the study's data processing: PCR bias was corrected computationally using synthetic template baselines, and reads within Hamming distance 2 were collapsed, with unmergeable singletons discarded. Reads were aligned against IMGT to assign V, D and J genes, CDR3 length and insertions or deletions at six rearrangement sites. Within each subset, clonotype counts were normalized to sorted cell number, and only after that were true diversity and Gini coefficients computed with the tcR R package. Repertoire sharing was quantified using the overlap coefficient calculated on TCRB nucleotide sequences. Entries here come from immuneACCESS through TCRdb and include only in-frame sequences with V and J called. Some clones fail to appear in such tables; in the studies checked, an unresolved V gene covers under half of the shortfall, and the cause of the remainder is unknown. Clone size and V and J calls were adopted from that table, with D and trimming inferred from the DNA. The sample table holds more than 110,000 clones, of which about 7% were seen once. The ten largest make up approximately 1.5% of the sample.

Each donor gave one peripheral blood draw, around 100 mL on average, collected into heparinised tubes. A BD FACSAria II and a panel including CD45RO, CCR7, CD25, CD127, CD95 and CD27 were used to sort naive, central memory, regulatory and stem cell-like memory CD4+ T cells. A purity above 98% was achieved for all sorted populations. PBMCs were isolated immediately by Lymphoprep density gradient centrifugation and stained directly without culture. So that batch effects would be minimized, each experiment stained and sorted samples in pairs, pairing one healthy donor with one patient. Only a few counts were recorded for this clone. The antigen this receptor binds is unknown. Nothing much larger sits one base from this clone, and base qualities are not available. The receptor comes from a woman younger than 45 in good health. Input material: central memory CD4+ T cells from blood.

The DNA sequence is given as TGCGCCAGCAGCCAAGGGGCCGCCGGGAGCTCCTACGAGCAGTACTTC. Translated, it gives CASSQGAAGSSYEQYF. This chain is built from TRBV4-3 and TRBJ2-7; a tentative D call is TRBD2 (6 bases match). Between the V and J ends, shortened by 1 base and 0 bases respectively, the junction contains 13 bases. The germline V gene sets CDR1 to LGHNA and CDR2 to YSLEER. CDR3 length: 16 amino acids, cysteine to phenylalanine. Only the CDR3 DNA is retained, 48 bases long and in frame from the first base.